This T cell receptor (beta chain) originates from a study of blood T cell repertoires in COVID-19. Turning to the study itself: The origin of the acute and convalescent COVID-19 samples was the United States, Italy and Spain. PBMCs, B-cell-depleted T cells, or T cells provided the cDNA or gDNA that made up the material.

Germline values: CDR1 SGHAT, CDR2 FQNNGV. This CDR3 has 17 amino acids. Trimming shortened V by 5 bases and J by 7 bases, and 26 bases separated the two germline ends. Original data processing: Estimated nucleated cell counts came from reference gene primer amplification. Profiled with immunoSEQ multiplex PCR; TCRdb holds only in-frame clones, not every one. The V and J calls and clone size are taken from that table; D and trimming were inferred from the DNA. The repertoire has approximately 150,000 clones, roughly four fifths of them found once; the top ten carry 11%. The specimen sequenced was peripheral blood. This clonotype originated in a human donor in a cohort sampled during active COVID-19. V usage is TRBV11-2 and J usage is TRBJ1-2; D perhaps matches TRBD1 (5 bases). CDR3 nucleotide sequence: TGTGCCAGCAGCCCCAACCAATCGGGGGTTTTATTCTCTGGCTACACCTTC. It specifies CASSPNQSGVLFSGYTF.